The rows below give T cell receptor beta chains drawn from one sample of a study of CD8 T cells in ankylosing spondylitis. TCRdb itself ran the 5' RACE reads through MiXCR, one entry per CDR3 protein. The sample carries about 540,000 distinct CDR3 sequences, about 12% recorded once. Specimen: blood, either unsorted or a sorted T cell fraction (not recorded which). These receptors were taken from a male donor with ankylosing spondylitis. Each CDR3 is given with its conserved first and last residue. D genes are given only for firm matches. Rows may omit the clone size; those that give it use once, few, many or a size class.

J | size | V | D | DNA | CDR3
TRBJ1-2 | few | TRBV10-3 | . | TGTGCCATCAGTGCGCAGGTGGACGATCTGGCTGGCTACACCTTC | CAISAQVDDLAGYTF
TRBJ2-1 | few | TRBV7-2 | TRBD2 | TGTGCCAGCAGCTCCCACCGACTAGCGGGGTACAATGAGCAGTTCTTC | CASSSHRLAGYNEQFF
TRBJ2-1 | . | TRBV7-2 | . | TGTGCCAGCAGCTTAGGCTCCCTAGGGGGCTCCTACAATGAGCAGTTCTTC | CASSLGSLGGSYNEQFF
TRBJ2-1 | . | TRBV5-1 | TRBD1 | TGCGCCAGCAGCTTACAGGGGGACAATGAGCAGTTCTTC | CASSLQGDNEQFF
TRBJ2-3 | . | TRBV20-1 | . | TGCAGTGCTCGAAGACCCGACACAGATACGCAGTATTTT | CSARRPDTDTQYF
TRBJ1-6 | . | TRBV5-1 | . | TGCGCCAGCAGCCCCGGCCCGGGGGAATCACCCCTCCACTTT | CASSPGPGESPLHF
TRBJ2-1 | . | TRBV6-2/TRBV6-3 | TRBD2 | TGTGCCAGCAGTTACCCGACTAGCGGGAGCCCCTATGAGCAGTTCTTC | CASSYPTSGSPYEQFF
TRBJ2-7 | few | TRBV6-1 | . | TGTGCCAGCAGACCACTACCTATAGCCAATTCCTACGAGCAGTACTTC | CASRPLPIANSYEQYF
TRBJ2-2 | few | TRBV7-9 | TRBD2 | TGTGCCAGCAGCGGTAGCGGGAAGAACACCGGGGAGCTGTTTTTT | CASSGSGKNTGELFF
TRBJ1-6 | . | TRBV30 | . | TGTGCCTGGAGTGTACTCCCGGCGGATTCACCCCTCCACTTT | CAWSVLPADSPLHF
TRBJ1-2 | few | TRBV7-2 | . | TGTGCCAGCAGCTTTCGCCAGGGGTATGGCTACACCTTC | CASSFRQGYGYTF
TRBJ2-1 | few | TRBV20-1 | . | TGCAGTGCTAGAAAGGGCGTAGGACTAAATGAGCAGTTCTTC | CSARKGVGLNEQFF
TRBJ1-1 | few | TRBV5-5 | . | TGTGCCAGCAGTCCCGGCCGGCGGGTAGGGACTGAAGCTTTCTTT | CASSPGRRVGTEAFF
TRBJ1-5 | . | TRBV11-2 | . | TGTGCCAGCAGCTTTAACCCCATTCAGCCCCAGCATTTT | CASSFNPIQPQHF
TRBJ1-4 | few | TRBV12-3/TRBV12-4 | . | TGTGCCAGCAGTCACGCTTCGAACGGTGAAAAACTGTTTTTT | CASSHASNGEKLFF
TRBJ2-1 | few | TRBV6-5 | . | TGTGCCAGCAGTTACACATGGACATCCGGGTCGGGTGAGCAGTTCTTC | CASSYTWTSGSGEQFF
TRBJ2-1 | few | TRBV24-1 | TRBD2 | TGTGCCACCAGTGATTTTTTAGCGGGAGCCCGCAATGAGCAGTTCTTC | CATSDFLAGARNEQFF
TRBJ1-4 | few | TRBV28 | . | TGTGCCATCCAAACGAGTCGGGGCGACGAAAAACTGTTTTTT | CAIQTSRGDEKLFF
TRBJ2-7 | few | TRBV29-1 | . | TGCAGCGTTGACCTCGGTCAGAAAAGAGAGCAGTACTTC | CSVDLGQKREQYF
TRBJ1-4 | few | TRBV14 | . | TGTGCCAGCAGCCAAGATTGGACCGACGGAAAACTGTTTTTT | CASSQDWTDGKLFF
TRBJ1-2 | . | TRBV11-2 | . | TGTGCCAGCAGCCCCCTGGGGTTAGCTAACTATGGCTACACCTTC | CASSPLGLANYGYTF
TRBJ2-2 | . | TRBV10-3 | . | TGTGCCATCAGTCAACGGGAGTCTCGGGTTGGCGGGGAGCTGTTTTTT | CAISQRESRVGGELFF